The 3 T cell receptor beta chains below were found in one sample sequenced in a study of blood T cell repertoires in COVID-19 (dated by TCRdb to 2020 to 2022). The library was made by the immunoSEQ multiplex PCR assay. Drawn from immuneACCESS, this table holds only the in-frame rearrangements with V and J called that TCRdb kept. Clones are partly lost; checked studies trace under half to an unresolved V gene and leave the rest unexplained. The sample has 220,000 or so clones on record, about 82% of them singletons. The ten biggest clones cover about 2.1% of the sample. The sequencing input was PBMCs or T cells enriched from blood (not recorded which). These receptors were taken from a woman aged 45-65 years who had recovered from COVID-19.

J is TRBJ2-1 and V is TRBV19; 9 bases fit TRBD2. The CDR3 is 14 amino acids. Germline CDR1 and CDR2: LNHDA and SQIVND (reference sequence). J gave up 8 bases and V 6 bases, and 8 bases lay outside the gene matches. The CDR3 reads CASRGSGGLYEQFF. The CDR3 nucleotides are TGTGCCAGTAGAGGGAGCGGGGGGTTGTATGAGCAGTTCTTC.

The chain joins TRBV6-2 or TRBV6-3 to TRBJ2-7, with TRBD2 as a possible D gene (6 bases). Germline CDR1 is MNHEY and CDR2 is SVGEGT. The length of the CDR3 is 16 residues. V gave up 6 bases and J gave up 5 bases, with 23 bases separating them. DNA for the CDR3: TGTGCCAGCAGCTTGGGACGGGGGATCGCATTGGACGAGCAGTACTTC. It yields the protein CASSLGRGIALDEQYF.

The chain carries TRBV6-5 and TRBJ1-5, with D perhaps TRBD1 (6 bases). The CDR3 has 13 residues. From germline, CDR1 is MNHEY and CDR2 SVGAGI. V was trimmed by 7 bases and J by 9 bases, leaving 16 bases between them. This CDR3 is CASTPLQGWPQHF. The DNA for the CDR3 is TGTGCCAGCACTCCACTACAGGGATGGCCCCAGCATTTT.